The source of this TCR beta chain is a study of blood T cell repertoires in COVID-19. Study background: PBMCs, B-cell-depleted T cells, or T cells provided the cDNA or gDNA that made up the material.

Original methodology: Nucleated cell number was recorded as an estimate derived from reference gene primer amplification. Data came from immunoSEQ multiplex PCR; TCRdb stores just in-frame clones and leaves some out. That table furnishes V, J and clone size, whereas the DNA furnished D and trimming. The sample has 60,000 to 80,000 clones, about 82% seen once. Between the trimmed V and J ends, which lost 1 base and 4 bases, there was a span of 10 bases. Germline CDR1 reads SGHDN; CDR2 reads FVKESK. The CDR3 extends over 14 amino acids. Sequenced material: peripheral blood. The chain links TRBV14 to TRBJ1-2, with no clear D. This TCR came from a man between 45 and 60 years old with acute or convalescent COVID-19. The CDR3: CASSQALVGYGYTF. CDR3 in DNA: TGTGCCAGCAGCCAAGCCCTGGTCGGCTATGGCTACACCTTC.